This entry features one TCR beta chain sequence. This receptor's antigen is unknown. No much larger clone exists at a distance of one base, and base qualities are not known. Whole blood was collected in K2EDTA tubes by collaborating institutions according to the institutions' own protocols. For TCRbeta analysis, collaborator samples were shipped as frozen whole blood, as isolated PBMCs, or as DNA extracted from either sample type. TCRbeta CDR3 regions were amplified from genomic DNA by means of the immunoSEQ Assay, a bias-controlled multiplex PCR. In the source study's methods: Nucleated cell counts per sample were estimated from amplification of reference gene primers within the assay. Sequence reads were collapsed and filtered to measure the absolute abundance of every unique TCRbeta CDR3 rearrangement. For each sample, productive Simpson clonality was calculated as the square root of Simpson's diversity index across productive rearrangements. TCRdb provides this immuneACCESS table in a form limited to in-frame rearrangements. Some clones are lacking; in checked studies, under half of them reflect an unresolved V gene, and why the rest are absent is not known. D and trimming come from the DNA, and the V and J calls and clone size come from that table. This sample lists approximately 97,000 clones; 70% to 90% were detected once. About 9.9% of the sample is taken by the ten largest.

The data derive from a study of blood T cell repertoires in COVID-19 (TCRdb year 2020). Concerning the study at large: Collaborator samples came from the United States, Italy and Spain and covered acute and convalescent phases of COVID-19. A freely available public database, intended as a resource for researchers studying the immune response to SARS-CoV-2, is where the repertoires were released. The dataset comprised deeply sampled blood TCRbeta repertoires from subjects exposed to, actively infected with, or recovered from COVID-19. The material from the prospective study consisted of cDNA or gDNA derived from T cells, B-cell-depleted T cells, or PBMCs. Nearly every sample came with metadata listing a de-identified subject ID, COVID-19 status, age in years and sex. Samples were obtained from the ongoing ImmuneRACE study (first 160 participants) and from over 1,000 subjects provided by 6 global collaborators. Where HLA class I and class II types were available, the types were taken from metadata supplied by the sample provider, not from assay-based typing.

What the study reported, not specific to this receptor: Clinical and demographic metadata were provided uncurated, with the amount varying by source and participant.

The sequenced sample was peripheral blood. The origin of this receptor is a man aged 35-49 years with active or convalescent COVID-19.

For the CDR3, the sequence is CASSVTGAHEQYF. The DNA is as follows: TGTGCCAGCAGCGTGACAGGGGCCCACGAGCAGTACTTC. Here the chain combines TRBV6-5 and TRBJ2-7, with 8 middle bases fitting TRBD1. Taken from cysteine to phenylalanine, the CDR3 has 13 residues. Only CDR3 DNA is held: 39 bases, read in frame from base 1. As encoded in the germline V gene, CDR1 is MNHEY while CDR2 is SVGAGI. V is cut back by 6 bases and J by 5 bases, with 6 bases in the junction unmatched.